This TCR beta chain derives from a study of cytomegalovirus exposure and HLA in healthy donors. This clone was counted a single time. Some clones are missing from TCRdb's copy, which holds only in-frame ones; the method was immunoSEQ multiplex PCR. The sample has around 150,000 clones; 80% to 90% are singletons. This TCR was recovered from a woman between 18 and 29 years old in good health and CMV-seropositive. Sequencing was performed on PBMCs.

This CDR3 is CASSHGGRVETQYF. CDR3 DNA: TGTGCCAGCAGTCACGGCGGGAGGGTGGAGACCCAGTACTTC. V and J are TRBV27 and TRBJ2-5; 9 bases are shared with TRBD2. Germline V gives CDR1 MNHEY, CDR2 SMNVEV (reference sequence). The length of the CDR3 is 14 residues. Unmatched junction bases numbered 6, after V lost 5 bases and J lost 5 bases.